This TCR beta chain was found in a study of Graves' ophthalmopathy and Graves' hyperthyroidism. With respect to this clonotype: No antigen is known for it.

The study, taken as a whole, reports: Blood also carried most expanded thyroid clonotypes exceeding 0.001 frequency. Researchers report that a 13-signature model separated ophthalmopathy from stable hyperthyroidism, posting about 88% sensitivity and about 80% specificity.

The diagnosis was founded upon clinical symptoms, serum thyroxine, TRAb, thyroid ultrasound and orbital computed tomography. CDR3 regions of TCR beta were amplified from RNA transcripts. HTBI primers were used in a first-round RT-PCR, which preceded a second-round multiplex PCR. TCRdb reprocessed the multiplex PCR reads with MiXCR, giving one entry per CDR3 protein. The sample contains over a million distinct CDR3 sequences, around a third of which appear only once. Sequencing input: peripheral blood or thyroid tissue (not recorded which). This TCR was recovered from an adult man with Graves' hyperthyroidism.

The CDR3 DNA reads TGCGCCAGCAGCGGAAGGACAGGGGGCAACTATGGCTACACCTTC. Translation: CASSGRTGGNYGYTF. This rearrangement joins TRBV5-1 to TRBJ1-2; 11 bases align to TRBD1. Trimming cost V 4 bases and J 2 bases; bases outside gene matches: 4. The CDR3 loop spans 15 amino acids. Germline CDR1 SGHRS, CDR2 YFSETQ.